This T cell receptor (beta chain) was identified in a study of shared clonotypes between healthy human individuals. The CDR3 spans 15 residues. Germline CDR1 is SQVTM and CDR2 is ANQGSEA. Trimming removed 2 bases from V and 5 bases from J; junction bases left unmatched: 7. In the original analysis: As immunoSEQ supplied junction-only sequences (without quality scores), filtering differed. TCRdb's table, derived via immunoSEQ multiplex PCR, lists solely in-frame clones and lacks some. The DNA was the basis for D and trimming; V, J and clone size are from that table. In the table there are 500,000 to 650,000 clones, roughly 79% of which are singletons.

Sequencing was done on a sample of PBMCs. The origin of this receptor is a woman in her 40s in good health. Some clones in this sample may be carry-over from other donors' samples. The chain is built from TRBV29-1 and TRBJ2-5; 11 bases match TRBD1. CDR3 in amino acids: CSVEKDRGQRETQYF. DNA of the CDR3: TGCAGCGTTGAAAAGGACAGGGGGCAGAGGGAGACCCAGTACTTC.